These T cell receptor beta chains were read from a single sample in a study of blood T cell repertoires in COVID-19. Assay: immunoSEQ multiplex PCR; the TCRdb copy retains only in-frame clones and omits some. Of some 150,000 clones in the sample, 85% to 90% are singletons; the top ten hold 1.5%. The specimen sequenced was peripheral blood. The receptors here all came from an older woman with acute or convalescent COVID-19. CDR3s include the opening cysteine and the closing phenylalanine or tryptophan. The order of the fields is D gene, CDR3 length, clone size, J gene, V gene, CDR3 DNA, CDR3 protein. A D gene is named only where the DNA matches it firmly. Only part of the rows carry a size: once, few, many, or a class if the clone is expanded.

D gene: TRBD1; CDR3 length: 14; clone size: .; J gene: TRBJ1-6; V gene: TRBV6-5; CDR3 DNA: TGTGCCAGCAGCACGACAGGGGTTGTTTCACCCCTCCACTTT; CDR3 protein: CASSTTGVVSPLHF
D gene: TRBD1; CDR3 length: 14; clone size: .; J gene: TRBJ1-6; V gene: TRBV5-1; CDR3 DNA: TGCGCCAGCAGCTTGCAGGGACAGAACTCACCCCTCCACTTT; CDR3 protein: CASSLQGQNSPLHF
D gene: TRBD1; CDR3 length: 16; clone size: .; J gene: TRBJ1-2; V gene: TRBV5-8; CDR3 DNA: TGTGCCAGCAGGCCGACAGGGGGCTTCTCCTATGCGGGCTACACCTTC; CDR3 protein: CASRPTGGFSYAGYTF
D gene: .; CDR3 length: 14; clone size: once; J gene: TRBJ1-1; V gene: TRBV2; CDR3 DNA: TGTGCCAGCAGTGGGGAGGCCAGGAACACTGAAGCTTTCTTT; CDR3 protein: CASSGEARNTEAFF
D gene: .; CDR3 length: 15; clone size: .; J gene: TRBJ1-5; V gene: TRBV28; CDR3 DNA: TGTGCCAGCACCCCCTCGTCAGGACAGACTCTGCCCCAGCATTTT; CDR3 protein: CASTPSSGQTLPQHF
D gene: .; CDR3 length: 15; clone size: .; J gene: TRBJ1-2; V gene: TRBV3-1/TRBV3-2; CDR3 DNA: TGTGCCAGCAGCCCTACCGTGGGAGGGGACTATGGCTACACCTTC; CDR3 protein: CASSPTVGGDYGYTF
D gene: .; CDR3 length: 14; clone size: .; J gene: TRBJ2-5; V gene: TRBV7-2; CDR3 DNA: TGTGCCAGCAGCCAATATGACCAAGGGGGGACCCAGTACTTC; CDR3 protein: CASSQYDQGGTQYF
D gene: .; CDR3 length: 15; clone size: .; J gene: TRBJ2-2; V gene: TRBV4-3; CDR3 DNA: TGCGCCAGCAGCCAGACAGACATGAACACCGGGGAGCTGTTTTTT; CDR3 protein: CASSQTDMNTGELFF
D gene: .; CDR3 length: 14; clone size: .; J gene: TRBJ2-5; V gene: TRBV5-1; CDR3 DNA: TGCGCCAGCAGCCCGGGGACTCAGCAAGAGACCCAGTACTTC; CDR3 protein: CASSPGTQQETQYF
D gene: TRBD1; CDR3 length: 18; clone size: .; J gene: TRBJ2-2; V gene: TRBV6-2/TRBV6-3; CDR3 DNA: TGTGCCAGCAGTTGGTGGGGCCAGGACAGGGCTTTAACCGGGGAGCTGTTTTTT; CDR3 protein: CASSWWGQDRALTGELFF
D gene: TRBD1; CDR3 length: 14; clone size: .; J gene: TRBJ2-7; V gene: TRBV5-1; CDR3 DNA: TGCGCCAGCACCCTGGGACAGGGTCACTACGAGCAGTACTTC; CDR3 protein: CASTLGQGHYEQYF
D gene: TRBD1; CDR3 length: 13; clone size: .; J gene: TRBJ2-7; V gene: TRBV5-8; CDR3 DNA: TGTGCCAGCAGGGGCAGGGGGCTCGGCGAGCAGTACTTC; CDR3 protein: CASRGRGLGEQYF
D gene: TRBD2; CDR3 length: 15; clone size: .; J gene: TRBJ2-1; V gene: TRBV3-1/TRBV3-2; CDR3 DNA: TGTGCCAGCAGCCCTCGACTAGCGGGGTCCAATGAGCAGTTCTTC; CDR3 protein: CASSPRLAGSNEQFF
D gene: TRBD1; CDR3 length: 15; clone size: few; J gene: TRBJ1-6; V gene: TRBV5-8; CDR3 DNA: TGTGCCAGCAGCTTGGATGGGACAGGACCCTCACCCCTCCACTTT; CDR3 protein: CASSLDGTGPSPLHF
D gene: .; CDR3 length: 15; clone size: .; J gene: TRBJ1-5; V gene: TRBV7-2; CDR3 DNA: TGTGCCAGCAGCTTAGTACACTATAGCAATCAGCCCCAGCATTTT; CDR3 protein: CASSLVHYSNQPQHF
D gene: .; CDR3 length: 15; clone size: .; J gene: TRBJ1-5; V gene: TRBV19; CDR3 DNA: TGTGCCAGTAGCACAATGGACAGTTATAATCAGCCCCAGCATTTT; CDR3 protein: CASSTMDSYNQPQHF
D gene: .; CDR3 length: 13; clone size: once; J gene: TRBJ2-2; V gene: TRBV7-2; CDR3 DNA: TGTGCCAGCAGCATTCTCTACACCGGGGAGCTGTTTTTT; CDR3 protein: CASSILYTGELFF
D gene: .; CDR3 length: 15; clone size: .; J gene: TRBJ1-6; V gene: TRBV4-1; CDR3 DNA: TGCGCCAGCAGCCAAGACGGCAGGGTTGATTCACCCCTCCACTTT; CDR3 protein: CASSQDGRVDSPLHF
D gene: .; CDR3 length: 16; clone size: .; J gene: TRBJ1-6; V gene: TRBV6-5; CDR3 DNA: TGTGCCAGCAGTTATCAGGGAATATCCTATAATTCACCCCTCCACTTT; CDR3 protein: CASSYQGISYNSPLHF
D gene: TRBD1; CDR3 length: 14; clone size: .; J gene: TRBJ1-4; V gene: TRBV9; CDR3 DNA: TGTGCCAGCAGCCAGACAGGGATAAATGAAAAACTGTTTTTT; CDR3 protein: CASSQTGINEKLFF